This T cell receptor beta chain was identified during a study of blood T cell repertoires in COVID-19. Study details: Acute-phase and convalescent COVID-19 samples originated in the United States, Italy and Spain. The cDNA or gDNA used as material had been derived from T cells, B-cell-depleted T cells, or PBMCs.

Trimming left V 1 base short and J 8 bases short, with 17 bases between. The CDR3 is 15 amino acids. Germline values: CDR1 MGHRA, CDR2 YSYEKL. Generated by immunoSEQ multiplex PCR, the TCRdb table keeps only in-frame clones and is missing some. This sample has about 210,000 clones, with about 89% found just once. This clone was observed a single time. Sequencing input: peripheral blood. The TCR sequence derives from a woman in her 40s with acute or convalescent COVID-19. This chain uses TRBV4-1 with TRBJ1-1, with TRBD1 as a possible D gene (5 bases). For the CDR3, the DNA is TGCGCCAGCAGCCAAGTCCAGGGATATAGAGCCGAAGCTTTCTTT. It codes for CASSQVQGYRAEAFF.